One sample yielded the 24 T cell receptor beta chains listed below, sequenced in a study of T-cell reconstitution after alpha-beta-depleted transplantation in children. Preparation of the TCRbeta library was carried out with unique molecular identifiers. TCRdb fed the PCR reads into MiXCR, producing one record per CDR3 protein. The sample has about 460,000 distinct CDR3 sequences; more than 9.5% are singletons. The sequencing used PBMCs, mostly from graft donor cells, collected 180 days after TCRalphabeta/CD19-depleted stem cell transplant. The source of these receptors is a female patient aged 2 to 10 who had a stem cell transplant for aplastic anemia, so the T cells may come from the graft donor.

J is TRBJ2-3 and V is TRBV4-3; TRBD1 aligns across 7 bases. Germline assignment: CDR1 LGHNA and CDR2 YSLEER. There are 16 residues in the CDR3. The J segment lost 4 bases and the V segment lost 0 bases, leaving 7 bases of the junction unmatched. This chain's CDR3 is CASSQEDRKGADTQYF. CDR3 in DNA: TGCGCCAGCAGCCAAGAGGACAGGAAGGGGGCAGATACGCAGTATTTT.

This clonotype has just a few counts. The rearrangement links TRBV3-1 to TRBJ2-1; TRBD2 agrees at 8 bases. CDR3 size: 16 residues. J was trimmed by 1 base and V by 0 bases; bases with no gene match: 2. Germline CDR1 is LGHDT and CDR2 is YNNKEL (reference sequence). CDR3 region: CASSQDSGTSYNEQFF. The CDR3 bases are TGTGCCAGCAGCCAAGATAGCGGGACATCCTACAATGAGCAGTTCTTC.

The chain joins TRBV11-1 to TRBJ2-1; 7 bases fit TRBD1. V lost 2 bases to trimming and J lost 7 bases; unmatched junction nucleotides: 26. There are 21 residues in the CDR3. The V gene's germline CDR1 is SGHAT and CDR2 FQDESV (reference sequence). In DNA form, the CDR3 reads TGTGCCAGCAGCTTACGGTTTTTAGGGACAGCCAAGGTTCTACCCGGGAATGAGCAGTTCTTC. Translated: CASSLRFLGTAKVLPGNEQFF.

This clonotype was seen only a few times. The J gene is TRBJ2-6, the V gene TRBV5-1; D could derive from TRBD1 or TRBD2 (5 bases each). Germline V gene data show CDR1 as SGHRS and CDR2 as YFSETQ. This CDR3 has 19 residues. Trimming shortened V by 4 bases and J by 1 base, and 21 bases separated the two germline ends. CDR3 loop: CASSRRGPGDFSGANVLTF. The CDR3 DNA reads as TGCGCCAGCAGCCGCCGGGGCCCAGGAGACTTTTCTGGGGCCAACGTCCTGACTTTC.

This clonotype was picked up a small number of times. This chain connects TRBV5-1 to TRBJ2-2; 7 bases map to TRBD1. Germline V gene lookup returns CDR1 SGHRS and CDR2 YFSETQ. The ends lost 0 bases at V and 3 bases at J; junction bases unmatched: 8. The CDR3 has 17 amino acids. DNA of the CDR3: TGCGCCAGCAGCTTGGGGCCTCAGGGGGTTGACACCGGGGAGCTGTTTTTT. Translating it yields CASSLGPQGVDTGELFF. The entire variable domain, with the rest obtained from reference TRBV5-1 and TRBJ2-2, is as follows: KAGVTQTPRYLIKTRGQQVTLSCSPISGHRSVSWYQQTPGQGLQFLFEYFSETQRNKGNFPGRFSGRQFSNSRSEMNVSTLELGDSALYLCASSLGPQGVDTGELFFGEGSRLTVL.

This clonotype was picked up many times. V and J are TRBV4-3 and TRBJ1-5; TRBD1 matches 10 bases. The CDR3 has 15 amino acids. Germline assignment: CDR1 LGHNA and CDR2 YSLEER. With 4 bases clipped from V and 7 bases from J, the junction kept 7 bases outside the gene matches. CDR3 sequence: CASSPWTGGRQPQHF. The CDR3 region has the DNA TGCGCCAGCAGCCCCTGGACAGGGGGGAGACAGCCCCAGCATTTT.

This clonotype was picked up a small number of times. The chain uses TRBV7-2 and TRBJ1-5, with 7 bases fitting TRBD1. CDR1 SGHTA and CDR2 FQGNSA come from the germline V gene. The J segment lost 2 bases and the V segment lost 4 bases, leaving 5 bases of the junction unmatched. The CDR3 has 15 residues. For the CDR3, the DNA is TGTGCCAGCAGCTACAGGGGAGAGGGCAATCAGCCCCAGCATTTT. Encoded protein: CASSYRGEGNQPQHF.

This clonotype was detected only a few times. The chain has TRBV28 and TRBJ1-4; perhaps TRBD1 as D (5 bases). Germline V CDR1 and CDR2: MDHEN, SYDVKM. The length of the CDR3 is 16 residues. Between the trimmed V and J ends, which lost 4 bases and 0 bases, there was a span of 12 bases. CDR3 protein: CASSWGLVSTNEKLFF. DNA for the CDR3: TGTGCCAGCAGTTGGGGGTTGGTCTCAACTAATGAAAAACTGTTTTTT.

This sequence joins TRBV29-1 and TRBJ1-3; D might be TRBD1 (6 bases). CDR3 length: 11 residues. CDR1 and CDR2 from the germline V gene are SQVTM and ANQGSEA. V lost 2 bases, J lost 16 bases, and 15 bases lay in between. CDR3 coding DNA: TGCAGCGTTGAATCGGCAGGGACAACTTATTTT. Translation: CSVESAGTTYF.

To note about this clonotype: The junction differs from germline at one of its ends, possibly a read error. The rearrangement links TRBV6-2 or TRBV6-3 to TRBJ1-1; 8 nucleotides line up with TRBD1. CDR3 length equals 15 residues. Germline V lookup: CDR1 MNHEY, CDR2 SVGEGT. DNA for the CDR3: TGTGCCGGCAGTTGGCAGGGGGCGCCGGACACTGAAGCTTTCTTT. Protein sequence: CAGSWQGAPDTEAFF.

The CDR3, as DNA: TGTGCCAGCAGCTCGCCTTCCGGTCCCACCCTCAGGGCGGGAGACGAGCAGTACTTC. As protein: CASSSPSGPTLRAGDEQYF. The rearrangement uses TRBV11-2 and TRBJ2-7; 7 bases are shared with TRBD2. The CDR3 extends over 19 amino acids. The trim removed 4 bases at V and 5 bases at J, leaving 23 bases unmatched. Germline assignment: CDR1 SGHAT and CDR2 FQNNGV.

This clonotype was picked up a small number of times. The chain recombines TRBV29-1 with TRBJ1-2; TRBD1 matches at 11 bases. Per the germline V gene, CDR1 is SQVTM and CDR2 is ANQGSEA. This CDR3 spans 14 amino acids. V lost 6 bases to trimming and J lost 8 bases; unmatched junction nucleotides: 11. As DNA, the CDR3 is TGCAGCGTCACCTCGAGATGGACAGGGGGCGGCTACACCTTC. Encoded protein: CSVTSRWTGGGYTF.

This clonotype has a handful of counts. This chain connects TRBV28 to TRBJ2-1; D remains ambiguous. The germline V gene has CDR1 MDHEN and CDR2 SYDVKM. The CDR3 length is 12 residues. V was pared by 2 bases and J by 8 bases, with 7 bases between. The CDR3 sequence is CASSLGNHEQFF. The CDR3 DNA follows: TGTGCCAGCAGTTTAGGGAACCATGAGCAGTTCTTC.

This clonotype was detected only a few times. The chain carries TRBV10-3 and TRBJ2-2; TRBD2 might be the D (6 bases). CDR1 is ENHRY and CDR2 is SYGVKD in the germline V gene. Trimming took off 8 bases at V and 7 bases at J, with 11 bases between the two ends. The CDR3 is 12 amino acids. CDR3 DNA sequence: TGTGCCATCGGAGGGGTCATCGGGGAGCTGTTTTTT. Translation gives CAIGGVIGELFF.

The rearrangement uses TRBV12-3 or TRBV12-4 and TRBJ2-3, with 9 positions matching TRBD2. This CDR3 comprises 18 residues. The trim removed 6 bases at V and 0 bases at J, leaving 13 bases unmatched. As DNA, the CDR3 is TGTGCCAGCAGGGCTCCGACTAGCGGAGAGGCTAGCACAGATACGCAGTATTTT. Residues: CASRAPTSGEASTDTQYF.

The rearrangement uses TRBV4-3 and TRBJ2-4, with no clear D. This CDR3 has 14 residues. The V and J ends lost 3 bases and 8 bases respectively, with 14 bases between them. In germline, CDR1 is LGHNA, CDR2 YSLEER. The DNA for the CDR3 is TGCGCCAGCAGCCAGACCCCGGGCGAGGACATTCAGTACTTC. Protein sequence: CASSQTPGEDIQYF.

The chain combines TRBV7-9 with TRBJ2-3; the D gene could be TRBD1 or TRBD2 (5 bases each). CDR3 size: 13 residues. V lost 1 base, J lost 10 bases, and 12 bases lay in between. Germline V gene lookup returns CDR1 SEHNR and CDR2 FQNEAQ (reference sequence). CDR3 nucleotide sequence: TGTGCCAGCAGCTTAGTTCCCCGAGGGGCGCAGTATTTT. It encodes CASSLVPRGAQYF.

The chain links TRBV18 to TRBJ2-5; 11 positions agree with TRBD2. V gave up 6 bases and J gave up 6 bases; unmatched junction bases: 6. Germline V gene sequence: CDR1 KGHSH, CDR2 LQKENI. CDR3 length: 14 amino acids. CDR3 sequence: CASSQPTSGKTQYF. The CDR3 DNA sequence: TGTGCCAGCTCCCAGCCGACTAGCGGGAAGACCCAGTACTTC.

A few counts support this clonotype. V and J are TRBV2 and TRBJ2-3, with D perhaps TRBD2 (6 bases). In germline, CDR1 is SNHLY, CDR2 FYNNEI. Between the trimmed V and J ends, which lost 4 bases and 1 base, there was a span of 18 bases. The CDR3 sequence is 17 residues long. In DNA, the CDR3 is TGTGCCAGCAGTGGGGGACTGATTAGCGTCGGCACAGATACGCAGTATTTT. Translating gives CASSGGLISVGTDTQYF.

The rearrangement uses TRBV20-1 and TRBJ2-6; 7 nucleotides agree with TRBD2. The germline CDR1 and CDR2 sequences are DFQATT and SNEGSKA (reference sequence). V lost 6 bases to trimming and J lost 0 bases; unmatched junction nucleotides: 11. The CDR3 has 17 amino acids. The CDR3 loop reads CSAGGSDSFSGANVLTF. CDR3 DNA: TGCAGTGCGGGGGGGTCGGACTCCTTCTCTGGGGCCAACGTCCTGACTTTC.

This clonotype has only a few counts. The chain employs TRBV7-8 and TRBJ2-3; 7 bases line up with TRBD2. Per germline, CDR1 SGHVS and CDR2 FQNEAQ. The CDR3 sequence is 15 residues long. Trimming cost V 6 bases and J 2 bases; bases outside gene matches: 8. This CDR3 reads CASRKLATNTDTQYF. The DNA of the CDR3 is TGTGCCAGCAGAAAACTAGCGACTAACACAGATACGCAGTATTTT.

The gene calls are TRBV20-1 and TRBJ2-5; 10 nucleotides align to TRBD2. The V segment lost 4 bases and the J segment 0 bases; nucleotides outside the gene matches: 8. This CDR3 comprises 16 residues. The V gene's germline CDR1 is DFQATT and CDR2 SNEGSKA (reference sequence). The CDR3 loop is CSATGLASWYQETQYF. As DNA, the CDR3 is TGCAGTGCTACGGGACTAGCGTCGTGGTACCAAGAGACCCAGTACTTC.

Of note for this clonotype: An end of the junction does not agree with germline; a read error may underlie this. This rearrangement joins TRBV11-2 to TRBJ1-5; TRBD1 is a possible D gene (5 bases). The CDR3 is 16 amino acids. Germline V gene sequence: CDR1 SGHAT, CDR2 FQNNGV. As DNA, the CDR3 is TGTGCCAGCAGCTTAGGTCCGGGACGGAGCAGTCAGCCCCAGCATTTT. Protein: CASSLGPGRSSQPQHF.

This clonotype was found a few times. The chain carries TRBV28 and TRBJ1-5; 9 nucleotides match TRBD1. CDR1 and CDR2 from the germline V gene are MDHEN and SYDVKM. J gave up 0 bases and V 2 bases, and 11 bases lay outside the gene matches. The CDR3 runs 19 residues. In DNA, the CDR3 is TGTGCCAGCAGTTTAAGGCGTGGACAGGGGAAATATAGCAATCAGCCCCAGCATTTT. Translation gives CASSLRRGQGKYSNQPQHF.